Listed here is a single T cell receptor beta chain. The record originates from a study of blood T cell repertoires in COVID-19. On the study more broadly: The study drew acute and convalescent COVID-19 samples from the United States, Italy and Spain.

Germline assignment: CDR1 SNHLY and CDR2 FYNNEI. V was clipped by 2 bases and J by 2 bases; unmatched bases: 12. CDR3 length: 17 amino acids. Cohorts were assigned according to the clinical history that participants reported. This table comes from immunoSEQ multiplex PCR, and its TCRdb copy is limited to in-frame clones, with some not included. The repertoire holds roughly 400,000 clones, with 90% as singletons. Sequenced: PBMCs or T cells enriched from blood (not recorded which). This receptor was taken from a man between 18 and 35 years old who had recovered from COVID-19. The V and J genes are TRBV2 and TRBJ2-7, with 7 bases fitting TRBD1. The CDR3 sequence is CASSELVGTANPYEQYF. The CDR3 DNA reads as TGTGCCAGCAGTGAATTAGTCGGGACAGCTAATCCCTACGAGCAGTACTTC.